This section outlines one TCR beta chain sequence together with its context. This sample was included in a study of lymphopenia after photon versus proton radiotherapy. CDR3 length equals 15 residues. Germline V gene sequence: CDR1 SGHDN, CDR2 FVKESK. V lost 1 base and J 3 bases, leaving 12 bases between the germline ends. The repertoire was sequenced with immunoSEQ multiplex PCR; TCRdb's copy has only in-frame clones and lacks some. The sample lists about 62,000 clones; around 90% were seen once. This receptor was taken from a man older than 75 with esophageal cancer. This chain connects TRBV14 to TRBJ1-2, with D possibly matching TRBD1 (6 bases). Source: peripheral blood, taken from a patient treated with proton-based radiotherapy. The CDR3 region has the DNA TGTGCCAGCAGCCAAGTAAGGGACACCGACTATGGCTACACCTTC. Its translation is CASSQVRDTDYGYTF.